This T cell receptor (beta chain) derives from a study of shared clonotypes between healthy human individuals. Study-level information: Per donor, three plates held CD4 naive cells, three held CD4 memory, two held CD8 naive and one held CD8 memory.

The method was immunoSEQ multiplex PCR; TCRdb's version includes in-frame clones alone and lacks a portion of them. The sample gives 2 million to 2.5 million clones, about 93% of which show up once; more than 1.5% is in the top ten. On this clone: Other DNA variants within this sample encode the same CDR3.

The CDR3 contains 17 residues. Germline V gives CDR1 MGHRA, CDR2 YSYEKL. The V gene end was trimmed by 5 bases and the J gene end by 0 bases; junction bases not matched to a gene: 6. Selected positively for CCR7 and CD45RO-negative, naive CD8 cells excluded terminally differentiated effector memory CD45RA+ cells. The clonotype was recovered from a man aged 18-30 years in good health. Some clones in this sample may be carry-over from other donors' samples. Sequencing used naive CD8+ T cells from PBMCs. The chain recombines TRBV4-1 with TRBJ2-1, with TRBD2 matching over 11 bases. DNA of the CDR3: TGCGCCAGCAGCTACGGACTAGCGGGCAGCTCCTACAATGAGCAGTTCTTC. Translation gives CASSYGLAGSSYNEQFF.